This T cell receptor (beta chain) appears in the sequencing data of a study of blood T cell repertoires in COVID-19. Overall study: Sites across the United States, Italy and Spain contributed samples from acute and convalescent COVID-19. T cells, B-cell-depleted T cells, or PBMCs supplied cDNA or gDNA.

Methods used by the authors: The assay estimated nucleated cells by amplifying reference gene primers. Produced via immunoSEQ multiplex PCR; TCRdb's table is partial and in-frame only. That table gives V, J and clone size, and the DNA gave D and trimming. Of 65,000 to 85,000 clones in the sample, 86% were seen once. The V gene lost 5 bases and the J gene lost 0 bases, with 20 bases spanning the gap. CDR1 SGHRS and CDR2 YFSETQ come from the germline V gene. The length of the CDR3 is 18 residues. The sequenced material came from peripheral blood. This rearrangement joins TRBV5-1 to TRBJ1-4; maybe TRBD1 (5 bases). The receptor's source is a man aged 50-59 years with active COVID-19. The CDR3 here is CASRLDTGIFATNEKLFF. The CDR3, as DNA: TGCGCCAGCAGGCTGGACACGGGTATTTTTGCAACTAATGAAAAACTGTTTTTT.